This T cell receptor beta chain appears in the sequencing data of a study of blood T cell repertoires in COVID-19. Study-level background: Spain, Italy and the United States supplied samples that represented acute and convalescent COVID-19.

As to this clone: The same CDR3 can be traced to other DNA sequences in this sample.

Individuals drawn from some 25 US areas were about 18 to 90 years old. V dropped 5 bases and J dropped 4 bases, with 5 bases sitting between them. The germline V gene encodes CDR1 DFQATT and CDR2 SNEGSKA (reference sequence). CDR3 size: 10 residues. Libraries were prepared by immunoSEQ multiplex PCR; TCRdb keeps only in-frame clonotypes and omits some of them. The sample lists approximately 440,000 clones, about 90% occurring once. This clonotype originated in a man younger than 35 who had recovered from COVID-19. This chain connects TRBV20-1 to TRBJ2-5; weak D call: TRBD2 (5 bases). Sequencing was carried out using PBMCs or T cells enriched from blood (not recorded which). The CDR3: CSARGETQYF. DNA for the CDR3: TGCAGTGCTCGGGGAGAGACCCAGTACTTC.